These T cell receptor beta chains were read from a single sample in a study of blood T cell repertoires in COVID-19. Using immunoSEQ multiplex PCR, the repertoire was profiled, and TCRdb retains in-frame clones only, with some absent. The repertoire includes roughly 140,000 clones, approximately 92% of them detected once, and approximately 3% sits in the top ten. Source material: peripheral blood. The receptors shown here come from an older woman with active COVID-19. CDR3s include the opening cysteine and the closing phenylalanine or tryptophan. A D gene is named only where the DNA matches it firmly. The listing skips clone size in some rows; elsewhere it reads once, few, many or a size class.

clone size: NA; J gene: TRBJ2-7; V gene: TRBV14; D gene: TRBD1; CDR3 protein: CASSHTPGRGLSEQYF; CDR3 DNA: TGTGCCAGCAGCCATACTCCGGGCAGGGGGCTCTCCGAGCAGTACTTC
clone size: NA; J gene: TRBJ2-1; V gene: TRBV28; D gene: NA; CDR3 protein: CASSLLGAAGNEQFF; CDR3 DNA: TGTGCCAGCAGTTTGCTAGGGGCCGCGGGGAATGAGCAGTTCTTC
clone size: NA; J gene: TRBJ1-2; V gene: TRBV28; D gene: NA; CDR3 protein: CASTLNHRAGLVGYTF; CDR3 DNA: TGTGCCAGCACCCTCAACCATAGGGCAGGGTTGGTTGGCTACACCTTC
clone size: NA; J gene: TRBJ2-7; V gene: TRBV30; D gene: NA; CDR3 protein: CAWSRGYEQYF; CDR3 DNA: TGTGCCTGGAGTCGGGGCTACGAGCAGTACTTC
clone size: NA; J gene: TRBJ1-1; V gene: TRBV4-3; D gene: NA; CDR3 protein: CASSQEERSRGEAFF; CDR3 DNA: TGCGCCAGCAGCCAAGAAGAGAGGAGTCGCGGTGAAGCTTTCTTT
clone size: few; J gene: TRBJ1-5; V gene: TRBV7-2; D gene: NA; CDR3 protein: CASSLGDQPQHF; CDR3 DNA: TGTGCCAGCAGCTTAGGAGATCAGCCCCAGCATTTT
clone size: NA; J gene: TRBJ2-1; V gene: TRBV21-1; D gene: NA; CDR3 protein: CASKPGAGPDCHTYNEQFF; CDR3 DNA: TGTGCCAGCAAACCGGGAGCTGGGCCAGACTGCCATACCTACAATGAGCAGTTCTTC
clone size: NA; J gene: TRBJ2-6; V gene: TRBV28; D gene: NA; CDR3 protein: CASLDSSSGANVLTF; CDR3 DNA: TGTGCCAGCCTTGACAGCAGCTCTGGGGCCAACGTCCTGACTTTC
clone size: NA; J gene: TRBJ2-7; V gene: TRBV29-1; D gene: NA; CDR3 protein: CSVEVGYPGEQYF; CDR3 DNA: TGCAGCGTTGAAGTCGGATACCCGGGAGAGCAGTACTTC
clone size: NA; J gene: TRBJ2-1; V gene: TRBV7-2; D gene: TRBD1; CDR3 protein: CASSLARGQGVNEQFF; CDR3 DNA: TGTGCCAGCAGCTTAGCGCGAGGACAGGGTGTCAATGAGCAGTTCTTC
clone size: NA; J gene: TRBJ2-3; V gene: TRBV4-2; D gene: NA; CDR3 protein: CASSPLDSMGSDTQYF; CDR3 DNA: TGTGCCAGCAGCCCCCTAGACAGTATGGGTTCAGATACGCAGTATTTT
clone size: NA; J gene: TRBJ1-6; V gene: TRBV4-1; D gene: NA; CDR3 protein: CASSQDDLAPPLHF; CDR3 DNA: TGCGCCAGCAGCCAAGATGACTTGGCACCACCCCTCCACTTT
clone size: NA; J gene: TRBJ1-3; V gene: TRBV6-5; D gene: NA; CDR3 protein: CASRHLTGNTIYF; CDR3 DNA: TGTGCCAGCCGACATCTGACAGGAAACACCATATATTTT
clone size: NA; J gene: TRBJ2-5; V gene: TRBV7-3; D gene: NA; CDR3 protein: CASSPGGGGRETQYF; CDR3 DNA: TGTGCCAGCAGCCCCGGAGGGGGCGGAAGGGAGACCCAGTACTTC
clone size: NA; J gene: TRBJ1-1; V gene: TRBV19; D gene: TRBD1; CDR3 protein: CASSPRTGSLVGTEAFF; CDR3 DNA: TGTGCCAGTAGTCCTAGGACAGGGAGTCTAGTGGGCACTGAAGCTTTCTTT
clone size: NA; J gene: TRBJ2-7; V gene: TRBV27; D gene: NA; CDR3 protein: CASRGHTTYEQYF; CDR3 DNA: TGTGCCAGCAGGGGGCACACAACCTACGAGCAGTACTTC
clone size: NA; J gene: TRBJ1-6; V gene: TRBV27; D gene: TRBD1; CDR3 protein: CASSLGQRSPLHF; CDR3 DNA: TGTGCCAGCAGTTTGGGACAGAGGTCACCCCTCCACTTT
clone size: NA; J gene: TRBJ1-1; V gene: TRBV28; D gene: TRBD1; CDR3 protein: CASSFGQVKTEAFF; CDR3 DNA: TGTGCCAGCAGTTTCGGACAGGTGAAAACTGAAGCTTTCTTT
clone size: NA; J gene: TRBJ2-1; V gene: TRBV19; D gene: TRBD2; CDR3 protein: CASSIPRGAGFEQFF; CDR3 DNA: TGTGCCAGTAGTATCCCTCGAGGAGCGGGATTTGAGCAGTTCTTC
clone size: NA; J gene: TRBJ2-2; V gene: TRBV7-3; D gene: TRBD2; CDR3 protein: CASSLNGGASTGELFF; CDR3 DNA: TGTGCCAGCAGCTTAAACGGGGGGGCCTCCACCGGGGAGCTGTTTTTT
clone size: NA; J gene: TRBJ2-1; V gene: TRBV28; D gene: NA; CDR3 protein: CASSGGPLGVEQFF; CDR3 DNA: TGTGCCAGCAGTGGAGGGCCCCTAGGGGTTGAGCAGTTCTTC
clone size: NA; J gene: TRBJ2-4; V gene: TRBV5-4; D gene: TRBD2; CDR3 protein: CASSPTGGTSGRLSKNIQYF; CDR3 DNA: TGTGCCAGCAGCCCGACAGGGGGGACTAGCGGGAGGTTGTCCAAAAACATTCAGTACTTC
clone size: NA; J gene: TRBJ1-2; V gene: TRBV28; D gene: NA; CDR3 protein: CASSLRRGYTF; CDR3 DNA: TGTGCCAGCAGTTTACGGAGAGGCTACACCTTC
clone size: NA; J gene: TRBJ2-3; V gene: TRBV7-9; D gene: TRBD1; CDR3 protein: CASSSYGHRQGADTQYF; CDR3 DNA: TGTGCCAGCAGCTCCTACGGGCACCGACAGGGTGCAGATACGCAGTATTTT
clone size: NA; J gene: TRBJ2-1; V gene: TRBV18; D gene: TRBD2; CDR3 protein: CASSPMRGEQFF; CDR3 DNA: TGTGCCAGCTCACCAATGCGGGGGGAGCAGTTCTTC
clone size: NA; J gene: TRBJ2-7; V gene: TRBV5-1; D gene: NA; CDR3 protein: CASSRTGSITYEQYF; CDR3 DNA: TGCGCCAGCAGCCGTACCGGGTCTATTACCTACGAGCAGTACTTC
clone size: NA; J gene: TRBJ2-7; V gene: TRBV5-4; D gene: TRBD2; CDR3 protein: CASSPGVGTTYEQYF; CDR3 DNA: TGTGCCAGCAGCCCCGGGGTAGGGACTACCTACGAGCAGTACTTC
clone size: NA; J gene: TRBJ2-3; V gene: TRBV28; D gene: TRBD2; CDR3 protein: CASSQRTSGRVDTQYF; CDR3 DNA: TGTGCCAGCAGTCAAAGGACTAGCGGGAGGGTAGATACGCAGTATTTT
clone size: NA; J gene: TRBJ2-7; V gene: TRBV28; D gene: NA; CDR3 protein: CASSSRIDYEQYF; CDR3 DNA: TGTGCCAGCAGTTCGCGGATTGACTACGAGCAGTACTTC
clone size: NA; J gene: TRBJ2-3; V gene: TRBV28; D gene: TRBD1; CDR3 protein: CASSLISGTGRADTQYF; CDR3 DNA: TGTGCCAGCAGCCTAATTTCCGGGACAGGGAGGGCAGATACGCAGTATTTT
clone size: NA; J gene: TRBJ1-2; V gene: TRBV6-2/TRBV6-3; D gene: TRBD1; CDR3 protein: CASSYPTGVYGYTF; CDR3 DNA: TGTGCCAGCAGTTACCCGACAGGGGTTTATGGCTACACCTTC
clone size: NA; J gene: TRBJ1-4; V gene: TRBV18; D gene: TRBD1; CDR3 protein: CASSGQWGEKLFF; CDR3 DNA: TGTGCCAGCTCGGGACAGTGGGGTGAAAAACTGTTTTTT
clone size: NA; J gene: TRBJ2-3; V gene: TRBV10-1; D gene: NA; CDR3 protein: CASSLAGGDTQYF; CDR3 DNA: TGCGCCAGCAGTCTGGCAGGGGGGGATACGCAGTATTTT
clone size: NA; J gene: TRBJ1-5; V gene: TRBV24-1; D gene: NA; CDR3 protein: CATSDKQGPRNQPQHF; CDR3 DNA: TGTGCCACCAGTGATAAACAGGGTCCGCGCAATCAGCCCCAGCATTTT
clone size: few; J gene: TRBJ1-6; V gene: TRBV16; D gene: NA; CDR3 protein: CASSQYGRRGDSPLHF; CDR3 DNA: TGTGCCAGCAGCCAATACGGACGTCGGGGGGATTCACCCCTCCACTTT
clone size: few; J gene: TRBJ1-1; V gene: TRBV3-1/TRBV3-2; D gene: NA; CDR3 protein: CASSQTGTKNTEAFF; CDR3 DNA: TGTGCCAGCAGCCAAACCGGGACAAAGAACACTGAAGCTTTCTTT
clone size: NA; J gene: TRBJ2-3; V gene: TRBV5-6; D gene: NA; CDR3 protein: CASSLGPEVYHLSTDTQYF; CDR3 DNA: TGTGCCAGCAGCTTGGGGCCGGAGGTCTACCATCTCAGCACAGATACGCAGTATTTT
clone size: NA; J gene: TRBJ2-1; V gene: TRBV4-1; D gene: NA; CDR3 protein: CASSLKEAGNYNEQFF; CDR3 DNA: TGCGCCAGCAGCCTAAAAGAGGCGGGAAACTACAATGAGCAGTTCTTC
clone size: NA; J gene: TRBJ1-1; V gene: TRBV7-2; D gene: TRBD1; CDR3 protein: CASSSLPGGTEAFF; CDR3 DNA: TGTGCCAGCAGCTCCCTCCCAGGGGGCACTGAAGCTTTCTTT
clone size: once; J gene: TRBJ2-2; V gene: TRBV5-1; D gene: NA; CDR3 protein: CASSPSGERTGELFF; CDR3 DNA: TGCGCCAGCAGCCCCTCCGGGGAGAGGACCGGGGAGCTGTTTTTT
clone size: few; J gene: TRBJ1-5; V gene: TRBV18; D gene: NA; CDR3 protein: CASSIADSNQPQHF; CDR3 DNA: TGTGCCAGCTCAATCGCAGATAGCAATCAGCCCCAGCATTTT
clone size: NA; J gene: TRBJ1-3; V gene: TRBV9; D gene: NA; CDR3 protein: CASSPQGSSGNTIYF; CDR3 DNA: TGTGCCAGCAGCCCCCAGGGTTCATCCGGAAACACCATATATTTT
clone size: NA; J gene: TRBJ2-7; V gene: TRBV7-9; D gene: TRBD2; CDR3 protein: CASSLSGSTYEQYF; CDR3 DNA: TGTGCCAGCAGCCTTAGCGGGTCAACCTACGAGCAGTACTTC
clone size: NA; J gene: TRBJ2-1; V gene: TRBV28; D gene: NA; CDR3 protein: CASSSPSNEQFF; CDR3 DNA: TGTGCCAGCAGTTCTCCTAGCAATGAGCAGTTCTTC
clone size: NA; J gene: TRBJ2-1; V gene: TRBV11-2; D gene: NA; CDR3 protein: CASSLDRGFLYNEQFF; CDR3 DNA: TGTGCCAGCAGCTTAGATAGGGGGTTCCTTTACAATGAGCAGTTCTTC
clone size: once; J gene: TRBJ2-3; V gene: TRBV27; D gene: TRBD1; CDR3 protein: CASSPRGGGQGPRTQYF; CDR3 DNA: TGTGCCAGCAGTCCCCGGGGTGGGGGACAGGGCCCCCGTACGCAGTATTTT